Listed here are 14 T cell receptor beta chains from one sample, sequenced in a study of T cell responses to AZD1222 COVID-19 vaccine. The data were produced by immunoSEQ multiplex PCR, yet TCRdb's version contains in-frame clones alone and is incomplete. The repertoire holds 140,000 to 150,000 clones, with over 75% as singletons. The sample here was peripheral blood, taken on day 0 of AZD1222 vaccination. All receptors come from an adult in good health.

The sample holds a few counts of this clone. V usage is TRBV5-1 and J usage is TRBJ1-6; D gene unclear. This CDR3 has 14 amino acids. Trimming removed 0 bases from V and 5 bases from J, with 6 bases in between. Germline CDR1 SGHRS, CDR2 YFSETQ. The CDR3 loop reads CASSLGSNNSPLHF. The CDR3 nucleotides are TGCGCCAGCAGCTTGGGGTCGAATAATTCACCCCTCCACTTT. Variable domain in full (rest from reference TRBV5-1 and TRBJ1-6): KAGVTQTPRYLIKTRGQQVTLSCSPISGHRSVSWYQQTPGQGLQFLFEYFSETQRNKGNFPGRFSGRQFSNSRSEMNVSTLELGDSALYLCASSLGSNNSPLHFGNGTRLTVT.

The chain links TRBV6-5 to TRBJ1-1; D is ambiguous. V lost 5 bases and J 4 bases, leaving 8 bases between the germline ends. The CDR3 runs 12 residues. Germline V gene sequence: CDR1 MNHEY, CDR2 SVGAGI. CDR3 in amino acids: CASSPLGTEAFF. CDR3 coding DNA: TGTGCCAGCAGTCCCCTTGGCACTGAAGCTTTCTTT.

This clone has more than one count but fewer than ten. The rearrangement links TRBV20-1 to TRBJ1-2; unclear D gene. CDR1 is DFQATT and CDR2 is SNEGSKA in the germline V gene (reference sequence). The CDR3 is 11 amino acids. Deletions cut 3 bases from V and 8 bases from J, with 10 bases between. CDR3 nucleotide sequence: TGCAGTGCTAGCAGAGGAGAGGGCTACACCTTC. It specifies CSASRGEGYTF.

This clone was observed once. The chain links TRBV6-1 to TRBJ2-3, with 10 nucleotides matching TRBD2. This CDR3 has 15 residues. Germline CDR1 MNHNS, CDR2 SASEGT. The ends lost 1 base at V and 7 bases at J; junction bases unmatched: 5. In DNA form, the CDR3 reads TGTGCCAGCAGTGAAGTAGCGGGAGGATCTAATACGCAGTATTTT. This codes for CASSEVAGGSNTQYF.

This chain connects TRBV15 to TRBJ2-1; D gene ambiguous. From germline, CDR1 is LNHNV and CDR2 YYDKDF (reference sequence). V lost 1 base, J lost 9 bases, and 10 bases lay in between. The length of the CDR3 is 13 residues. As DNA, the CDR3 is TGTGCCACCAGCAGAGTCCAGACGGGTGAGCAGTTCTTC. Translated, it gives CATSRVQTGEQFF.

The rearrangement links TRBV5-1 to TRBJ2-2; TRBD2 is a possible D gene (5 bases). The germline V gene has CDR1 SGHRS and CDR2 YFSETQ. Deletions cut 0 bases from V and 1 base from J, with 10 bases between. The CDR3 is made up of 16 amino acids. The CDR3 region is CASSLAPGMNTGELFF. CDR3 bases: TGCGCCAGCAGCTTGGCCCCGGGGATGAACACCGGGGAGCTGTTTTTT. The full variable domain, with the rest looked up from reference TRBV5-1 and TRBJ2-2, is KAGVTQTPRYLIKTRGQQVTLSCSPISGHRSVSWYQQTPGQGLQFLFEYFSETQRNKGNFPGRFSGRQFSNSRSEMNVSTLELGDSALYLCASSLAPGMNTGELFFGEGSRLTVL.

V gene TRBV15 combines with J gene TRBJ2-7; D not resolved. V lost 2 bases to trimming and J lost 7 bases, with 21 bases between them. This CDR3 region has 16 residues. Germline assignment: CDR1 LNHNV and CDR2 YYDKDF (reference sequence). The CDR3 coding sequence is TGTGCCACCAGCAGAACTCGACTCCGAGGAATTGGGGAGCAGTACTTC. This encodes CATSRTRLRGIGEQYF.

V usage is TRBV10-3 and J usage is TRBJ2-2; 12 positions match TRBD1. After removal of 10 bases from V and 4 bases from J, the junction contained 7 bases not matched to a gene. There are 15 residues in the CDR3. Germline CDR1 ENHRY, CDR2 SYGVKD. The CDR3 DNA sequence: TGTGCCAGTCGTTTGGGACAGGGGGCCACCGGGGAGCTGTTTTTT. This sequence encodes CASRLGQGATGELFF.

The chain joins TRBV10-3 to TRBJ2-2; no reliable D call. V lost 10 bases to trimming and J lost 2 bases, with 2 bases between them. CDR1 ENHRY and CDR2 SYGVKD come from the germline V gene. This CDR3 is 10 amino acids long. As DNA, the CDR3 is TGTGCCAACAACACCGGGGAGCTGTTTTTT. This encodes CANNTGELFF.

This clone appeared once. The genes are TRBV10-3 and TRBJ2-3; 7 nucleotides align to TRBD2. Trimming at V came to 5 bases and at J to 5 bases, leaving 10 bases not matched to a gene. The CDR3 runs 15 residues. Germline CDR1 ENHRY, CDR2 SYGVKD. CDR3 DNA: TGTGCCATCAGTCGTTCCGGGGAGGGTTTAGATACGCAGTATTTT. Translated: CAISRSGEGLDTQYF.

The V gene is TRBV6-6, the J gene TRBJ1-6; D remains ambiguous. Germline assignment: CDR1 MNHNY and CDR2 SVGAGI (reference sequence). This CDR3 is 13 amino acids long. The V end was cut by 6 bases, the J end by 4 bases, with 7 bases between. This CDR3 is CASSPEYNSPLHF. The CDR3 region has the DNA TGTGCCAGCAGCCCCGAATATAATTCACCCCTCCACTTT.

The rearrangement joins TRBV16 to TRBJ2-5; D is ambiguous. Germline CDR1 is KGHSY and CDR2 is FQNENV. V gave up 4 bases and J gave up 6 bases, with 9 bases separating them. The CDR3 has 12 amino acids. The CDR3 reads CASSLQSKTQYF. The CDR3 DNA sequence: TGTGCCAGCAGCCTCCAGTCGAAGACCCAGTACTTC.

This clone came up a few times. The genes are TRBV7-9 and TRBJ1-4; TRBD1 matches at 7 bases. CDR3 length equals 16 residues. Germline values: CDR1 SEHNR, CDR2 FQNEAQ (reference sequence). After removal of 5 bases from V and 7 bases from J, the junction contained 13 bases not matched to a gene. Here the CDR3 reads CASSNPGGQGGEKLFF. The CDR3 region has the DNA TGTGCCAGCAGCAACCCCGGTGGGCAGGGGGGTGAAAAACTGTTTTTT. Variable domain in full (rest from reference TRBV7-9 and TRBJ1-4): DTGVSQNPRHKITKRGQNVTFRCDPISEHNRLYWYRQTLGQGPEFLTYFQNEAQLEKSRLLSDRFSAERPKGSFSTLEIQRTEQGDSAMYLCASSNPGGQGGEKLFFGSGTQLSVL.

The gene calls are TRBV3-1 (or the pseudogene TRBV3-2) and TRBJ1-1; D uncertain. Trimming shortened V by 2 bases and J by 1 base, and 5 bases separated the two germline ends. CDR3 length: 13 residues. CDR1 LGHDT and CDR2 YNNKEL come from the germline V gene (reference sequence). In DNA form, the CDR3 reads TGTGCCAGCAGCCAATCGCGGAACACTGAAGCTTTCTTT. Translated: CASSQSRNTEAFF.